This is a list of T cell receptor beta chains from one sample in a study of blood T cell repertoires in COVID-19. Measured with immunoSEQ multiplex PCR; TCRdb has only the in-frame clones, and not every one. The sample includes approximately 70,000 clones, about four fifths of them seen just once. The specimen sequenced was peripheral blood. Every receptor here comes from a woman aged 80 or over with active or convalescent COVID-19. Each CDR3 is given with its conserved first and last residue. The D gene is left open where the match is weak.

d_gene: -
v_gene: TRBV19
j_gene: TRBJ1-5
CDR3aa: CASSTIRDSNQPQHF

d_gene: TRBD1
v_gene: TRBV19
j_gene: TRBJ1-1
CDR3aa: CASLGQGAWSEAFF

d_gene: TRBD2
v_gene: TRBV4-1
j_gene: TRBJ2-1
CDR3aa: CASSQGSGVYNEQFF

d_gene: -
v_gene: TRBV5-1
j_gene: TRBJ1-2
CDR3aa: CASSLGQARDGYTF

d_gene: TRBD1
v_gene: TRBV5-1
j_gene: TRBJ1-3
CDR3aa: CASSLRDRTAGNTIYF

d_gene: -
v_gene: TRBV18
j_gene: TRBJ1-1
CDR3aa: CASSPPRRENTEAFF

d_gene: -
v_gene: TRBV19
j_gene: TRBJ1-1
CDR3aa: CASTGNVKAFF

d_gene: TRBD1
v_gene: TRBV6-2/TRBV6-3
j_gene: TRBJ1-5
CDR3aa: CASSYPGTGGRNQPQHF

d_gene: -
v_gene: TRBV27
j_gene: TRBJ1-1
CDR3aa: CASSLYGGTFGEAFF

d_gene: TRBD1
v_gene: TRBV18
j_gene: TRBJ1-1
CDR3aa: CASSPLQVTQGDEAFF

d_gene: -
v_gene: TRBV28
j_gene: TRBJ2-7
CDR3aa: CASSSPGQPYEQYF

d_gene: -
v_gene: TRBV5-1
j_gene: TRBJ2-3
CDR3aa: CASSLSLRADTQYF

d_gene: -
v_gene: TRBV7-8
j_gene: TRBJ1-1
CDR3aa: CASSLTDPGYTEAFF

d_gene: -
v_gene: TRBV3-1/TRBV3-2
j_gene: TRBJ2-3
CDR3aa: CASRGRGGDTDTQYF

d_gene: -
v_gene: TRBV6-1
j_gene: TRBJ2-7
CDR3aa: CASSETGPPYEQYF

d_gene: TRBD2
v_gene: TRBV6-2/TRBV6-3
j_gene: TRBJ2-7
CDR3aa: CASSRSSGGSYEQYF

d_gene: TRBD2
v_gene: TRBV5-1
j_gene: TRBJ2-1
CDR3aa: CASSATSGSSYNEQFF

d_gene: -
v_gene: TRBV7-9
j_gene: TRBJ1-2
CDR3aa: CASRRKSAGLLGNYGYTF

d_gene: -
v_gene: TRBV28
j_gene: TRBJ2-5
CDR3aa: CASSLYPRSQETQYF

d_gene: -
v_gene: TRBV19
j_gene: TRBJ1-2
CDR3aa: CASSIMGGPHGYTF

d_gene: TRBD2
v_gene: TRBV7-2
j_gene: TRBJ2-5
CDR3aa: CASSFGGAVSETQYF

d_gene: -
v_gene: TRBV6-5
j_gene: TRBJ2-7
CDR3aa: CASSWDSSYEQYF

d_gene: -
v_gene: TRBV6-2/TRBV6-3
j_gene: TRBJ2-7
CDR3aa: CASSSGGPYEQYF

d_gene: TRBD2
v_gene: TRBV10-3
j_gene: TRBJ2-7
CDR3aa: CAISDVTSGTYEQYF

d_gene: TRBD2
v_gene: TRBV10-3
j_gene: TRBJ2-3
CDR3aa: CAISESLAAVPTDTQYF

d_gene: TRBD1
v_gene: TRBV27
j_gene: TRBJ1-6
CDR3aa: CASSASDRYNSPLHF

d_gene: -
v_gene: TRBV4-2
j_gene: TRBJ1-1
CDR3aa: CASSQRVNTEAFF

d_gene: TRBD2
v_gene: TRBV7-2
j_gene: TRBJ2-7
CDR3aa: CASSSPWPSGAYEQYF

d_gene: TRBD1
v_gene: TRBV4-3
j_gene: TRBJ1-1
CDR3aa: CASSQDQAGGTEAFF

d_gene: -
v_gene: TRBV5-1
j_gene: TRBJ2-7
CDR3aa: CASSFPDTYEQYF

d_gene: TRBD1
v_gene: TRBV4-3
j_gene: TRBJ2-3
CDR3aa: CASSQAAAGQGGDTQYF

d_gene: TRBD2
v_gene: TRBV25-1
j_gene: TRBJ2-3
CDR3aa: CASSGLAGAFVVTDTQYF

d_gene: TRBD1
v_gene: TRBV7-8
j_gene: TRBJ2-1
CDR3aa: CASSPRDRGDEQFF

d_gene: -
v_gene: TRBV27
j_gene: TRBJ1-2
CDR3aa: CASSRTVNYGYTF

d_gene: -
v_gene: TRBV6-2/TRBV6-3
j_gene: TRBJ2-6
CDR3aa: CASSQHRAGANVLTF